This is a list of T cell receptor beta chains from one sample in a study of technical replicates of blood from a handful of donors. Libraries were prepared by immunoSEQ multiplex PCR; TCRdb keeps only in-frame clonotypes and omits some of them. The table shows nearly 90,000 clones, with around 93% occurring only once. Sequencing used T cells isolated from PBMCs. These receptors were obtained from a human donor in good health. CDR3s include the opening cysteine and the closing phenylalanine or tryptophan. Each record gives: clone size, V gene, D gene, CDR3 length, J gene, CDR3 protein, CDR3 DNA. The D gene is left open where the match is weak. The size entry is marked missing in some rows and otherwise reads once, few, many or a size class.

clone_size: once
v_call: TRBV4-3
d_call: NA
cdr3_length: 15
j_call: TRBJ1-2
cdr3_aa: CASSQDRSTGYGYTF
cdr3_nt: TGCGCCAGCAGCCAAGATCGGTCGACAGGCTATGGCTACACCTTC

clone_size: NA
v_call: TRBV29-1
d_call: NA
cdr3_length: 13
j_call: TRBJ1-5
cdr3_aa: CSVAGGSNQPQHF
cdr3_nt: TGCAGCGTTGCGGGGGGGTCTAATCAGCCCCAGCATTTT

clone_size: NA
v_call: TRBV28
d_call: TRBD2
cdr3_length: 16
j_call: TRBJ2-5
cdr3_aa: CASSSRLAGGQETQYF
cdr3_nt: TGTGCCAGCAGTTCTCGACTAGCGGGAGGTCAAGAGACCCAGTACTTC

clone_size: NA
v_call: TRBV5-1
d_call: TRBD2
cdr3_length: 15
j_call: TRBJ2-2
cdr3_aa: CASSLGLAWGGELFF
cdr3_nt: TGCGCCAGCAGCCTGGGACTAGCTTGGGGCGGGGAGCTGTTTTTT

clone_size: NA
v_call: TRBV27
d_call: NA
cdr3_length: 14
j_call: TRBJ1-2
cdr3_aa: CASSFSQGPYGYTF
cdr3_nt: TGTGCCAGCAGTTTCAGCCAGGGTCCCTATGGCTACACCTTC

clone_size: NA
v_call: TRBV5-6
d_call: TRBD2
cdr3_length: 15
j_call: TRBJ2-3
cdr3_aa: CASSPNGGSTDTQYF
cdr3_nt: TGTGCCAGCAGCCCGAACGGCGGGAGCACCGATACGCAGTATTTT

clone_size: once
v_call: TRBV29-1
d_call: TRBD2
cdr3_length: 15
j_call: TRBJ2-3
cdr3_aa: CSVEDGGRGSDTQYF
cdr3_nt: TGCAGCGTTGAAGACGGCGGGAGAGGTTCAGATACGCAGTATTTT

clone_size: NA
v_call: TRBV14
d_call: NA
cdr3_length: 13
j_call: TRBJ1-5
cdr3_aa: CASSQDLNQPQHF
cdr3_nt: TGTGCCAGCAGCCAAGATCTGAATCAGCCCCAGCATTTT

clone_size: NA
v_call: TRBV19
d_call: NA
cdr3_length: 14
j_call: TRBJ2-1
cdr3_aa: CASRLQRTTNEQFF
cdr3_nt: TGTGCCAGTAGGCTTCAAAGGACTACTAATGAGCAGTTCTTC

clone_size: NA
v_call: TRBV9
d_call: NA
cdr3_length: 12
j_call: TRBJ2-7
cdr3_aa: CASSPGGNEQYF
cdr3_nt: TGTGCCAGCAGTCCAGGGGGGAACGAGCAGTACTTC

clone_size: NA
v_call: TRBV18
d_call: NA
cdr3_length: 14
j_call: TRBJ1-3
cdr3_aa: CASSPSRGGNTIYF
cdr3_nt: TGTGCCAGCTCACCCAGCAGGGGCGGAAACACCATATATTTT

clone_size: NA
v_call: TRBV7-9
d_call: TRBD2
cdr3_length: 17
j_call: TRBJ2-3
cdr3_aa: CASSAGTSGRRTDTQYF
cdr3_nt: TGTGCCAGCAGTGCCGGGACTAGCGGGAGGCGGACAGATACGCAGTATTTT

clone_size: NA
v_call: TRBV28
d_call: NA
cdr3_length: 12
j_call: TRBJ2-5
cdr3_aa: CASKTSLETQYF
cdr3_nt: TGTGCCAGCAAAACTTCCCTAGAGACCCAGTACTTC

clone_size: NA
v_call: TRBV30
d_call: NA
cdr3_length: 14
j_call: TRBJ2-1
cdr3_aa: CAWEKRIPYNEQFF
cdr3_nt: TGTGCCTGGGAGAAGCGGATCCCCTACAATGAGCAGTTCTTC

clone_size: NA
v_call: TRBV9
d_call: TRBD2
cdr3_length: 14
j_call: TRBJ2-1
cdr3_aa: CASSVTGGYNEQFF
cdr3_nt: TGTGCCAGCAGCGTAACGGGGGGATACAATGAGCAGTTCTTC

clone_size: NA
v_call: TRBV27
d_call: TRBD1
cdr3_length: 16
j_call: TRBJ1-5
cdr3_aa: CASSGLGTGPNQPQHF
cdr3_nt: TGTGCCAGCAGTGGACTAGGGACAGGCCCCAATCAGCCCCAGCATTTT

clone_size: NA
v_call: TRBV27
d_call: TRBD2
cdr3_length: 15
j_call: TRBJ2-7
cdr3_aa: CATRVTREVIYEQYF
cdr3_nt: TGTGCCACCCGGGTGACGCGGGAGGTGATCTACGAGCAGTACTTC

clone_size: NA
v_call: TRBV6-5
d_call: TRBD1
cdr3_length: 14
j_call: TRBJ1-4
cdr3_aa: CASSNRGRDEKLFF
cdr3_nt: TGTGCCAGCAGTAACAGGGGGCGAGATGAAAAACTGTTTTTT

clone_size: NA
v_call: TRBV9
d_call: NA
cdr3_length: 16
j_call: TRBJ2-7
cdr3_aa: CASSRSSGGAFYEQYF
cdr3_nt: TGTGCCAGCAGCAGGTCTTCGGGGGGCGCTTTTTACGAGCAGTACTTC

clone_size: NA
v_call: TRBV5-6
d_call: NA
cdr3_length: 15
j_call: TRBJ2-7
cdr3_aa: CASSLAGVYPYEQYF
cdr3_nt: TGTGCCAGCAGCTTGGCCGGTGTATACCCCTACGAGCAGTACTTC

clone_size: NA
v_call: TRBV2
d_call: NA
cdr3_length: 12
j_call: TRBJ2-5
cdr3_aa: CASGGAQETQYF
cdr3_nt: TGTGCCAGCGGGGGGGCACAAGAGACCCAGTACTTC

clone_size: NA
v_call: TRBV4-2
d_call: TRBD2
cdr3_length: 16
j_call: TRBJ2-5
cdr3_aa: CASSQVSSGSGETQYF
cdr3_nt: TGTGCCAGCAGCCAAGTTAGTAGCGGGAGTGGAGAGACCCAGTACTTC

clone_size: NA
v_call: TRBV7-6
d_call: NA
cdr3_length: 13
j_call: TRBJ1-2
cdr3_aa: CASSLWGDYGYTF
cdr3_nt: TGTGCCAGCAGCTTATGGGGAGACTATGGCTACACCTTC

clone_size: once
v_call: TRBV7-2
d_call: NA
cdr3_length: 14
j_call: TRBJ2-5
cdr3_aa: CASSLNLGGETQYF
cdr3_nt: TGTGCCAGCAGCTTAAATCTCGGGGGAGAGACCCAGTACTTC

clone_size: once
v_call: TRBV11-3
d_call: NA
cdr3_length: 14
j_call: TRBJ2-1
cdr3_aa: CASSLVLMAGEQFF
cdr3_nt: TGTGCCAGCAGCTTAGTGTTGATGGCGGGAGAGCAGTTCTTC

clone_size: NA
v_call: TRBV2
d_call: NA
cdr3_length: 15
j_call: TRBJ2-7
cdr3_aa: CASSEIGEGDYEQYF
cdr3_nt: TGTGCCAGCAGTGAAATAGGGGAAGGGGACTACGAGCAGTACTTC

clone_size: NA
v_call: TRBV19
d_call: NA
cdr3_length: 14
j_call: TRBJ1-2
cdr3_aa: CASSTPGYSAGYTF
cdr3_nt: TGTGCCAGTAGTACCCCGGGGTATAGCGCTGGCTACACCTTC

clone_size: NA
v_call: TRBV6-9
d_call: NA
cdr3_length: 14
j_call: TRBJ1-2
cdr3_aa: CASSATGTTDGYTF
cdr3_nt: TGTGCCAGCAGTGCCACCGGGACAACGGATGGCTACACCTTC